Listed below are T cell receptor beta chains from one sample, sequenced in a study of blood T cells in healthy people across ages. TCRdb passed the 5' RACE reads through MiXCR, listing each CDR3 protein once. The sample contains roughly 1.6 million distinct CDR3 sequences, 34% of which appear only once. Sequenced material: blood. All receptors come from a woman aged 25 to 39 in good health. The CDR3 runs from the conserved cysteine through the conserved F or W. The D gene is left open where the match is weak. Clone size is given for some rows only: seen once, a few or many times, or a class if the clone is expanded.

j_gene: TRBJ2-7
abundance: many
d_gene: -
v_gene: TRBV7-2
CDR3aa: CASSPGPRRGYEQYF
CDR3nt: TGTGCCAGCAGCCCGGGCCCCCGGAGGGGCTACGAGCAGTACTTC

j_gene: TRBJ1-1
abundance: -
d_gene: -
v_gene: TRBV3-1
CDR3aa: CASSRGTGAFF
CDR3nt: TGTGCCAGCAGCCGCGGCACTGGAGCTTTCTTT

j_gene: TRBJ1-4
abundance: -
d_gene: -
v_gene: TRBV7-8
CDR3aa: CASSFKARGYNEKLFF
CDR3nt: TGTGCCAGCAGCTTTAAGGCCCGCGGGTATAATGAAAAACTGTTTTTT

j_gene: TRBJ1-5
abundance: few
d_gene: -
v_gene: TRBV7-2
CDR3aa: CASSWQGNQPQHF
CDR3nt: TGTGCCAGCAGTTGGCAGGGTAATCAGCCCCAGCATTTT

j_gene: TRBJ1-6
abundance: -
d_gene: TRBD1
v_gene: TRBV5-5
CDR3aa: CASSRQGVSSPLHF
CDR3nt: TGTGCCAGCAGCCGACAGGGGGTGAGTTCACCCCTCCACTTT

j_gene: TRBJ2-1
abundance: -
d_gene: -
v_gene: TRBV28
CDR3aa: CASRSGTTTYNEQFF
CDR3nt: TGTGCCAGCAGGTCTGGAACAACGACCTACAATGAGCAGTTCTTC

j_gene: TRBJ1-2
abundance: few
d_gene: TRBD1
v_gene: TRBV27
CDR3aa: CASKQGAFLNYGYTF
CDR3nt: TGTGCCAGCAAGCAGGGGGCGTTTTTAAACTATGGCTACACCTTC

j_gene: TRBJ1-6
abundance: few
d_gene: TRBD1
v_gene: TRBV6-1
CDR3aa: CASSVTGLNSPLHF
CDR3nt: TGTGCCAGCAGTGTGACAGGGCTTAATTCACCCCTCCACTTT

j_gene: TRBJ2-2
abundance: -
d_gene: -
v_gene: TRBV20-1
CDR3aa: CSARRGGTNTGELFF
CDR3nt: TGCAGTGCTAGAAGGGGGGGAACGAACACCGGGGAGCTGTTTTTT

j_gene: TRBJ2-1
abundance: few
d_gene: -
v_gene: TRBV4-2
CDR3aa: CASSQDDGGSYNEQFF
CDR3nt: TGTGCCAGCAGCCAAGACGACGGGGGATCCTACAATGAGCAGTTCTTC

j_gene: TRBJ2-5
abundance: many
d_gene: TRBD2
v_gene: TRBV9
CDR3aa: CASSVESGEPVGTQYF
CDR3nt: TGTGCCAGCAGCGTAGAAAGCGGGGAGCCCGTGGGGACCCAGTACTTC

j_gene: TRBJ2-3
abundance: -
d_gene: TRBD2
v_gene: TRBV9
CDR3aa: CASSTGTTNTDTQYF
CDR3nt: TGTGCCAGTTCTACCGGGACTACGAACACAGATACGCAGTATTTT

j_gene: TRBJ2-1
abundance: -
d_gene: TRBD2
v_gene: TRBV4-1
CDR3aa: CASSQASGGLYNEQFF
CDR3nt: TGCGCCAGCAGCCAAGCCAGCGGGGGGCTCTACAATGAGCAGTTCTTC

j_gene: TRBJ1-1
abundance: -
d_gene: -
v_gene: TRBV12-5
CDR3aa: CASANTIGQNTEAFF
CDR3nt: TGTGCTAGTGCAAACACAATCGGACAGAACACTGAAGCTTTCTTT

j_gene: TRBJ2-7
abundance: -
d_gene: TRBD2
v_gene: TRBV13
CDR3aa: CASSRRSGVPYEQYF
CDR3nt: TGTGCCAGCAGCCGCCGGAGCGGGGTACCCTACGAGCAGTACTTC

j_gene: TRBJ2-1
abundance: many
d_gene: -
v_gene: TRBV4-1
CDR3aa: CASSQDRGALKNEQFF
CDR3nt: TGCGCCAGCAGCCAAGATAGGGGGGCGCTTAAAAATGAGCAGTTCTTC

j_gene: TRBJ1-5
abundance: few
d_gene: -
v_gene: TRBV2
CDR3aa: CASSEEAGNQPQHF
CDR3nt: TGTGCCAGCAGTGAAGAGGCGGGCAATCAGCCCCAGCATTTT